Following are 19 T cell receptor beta chains from one sample sequenced in a study of blood T cell repertoires in COVID-19. Here immunoSEQ multiplex PCR was the method, and the copy in TCRdb shows in-frame clones only, minus some. The sample has about 170,000 clones; around 82% are singletons. Specimen: peripheral blood. The receptors derive from a man at least 80 years old with COVID-19, enrolled during active disease.

This clone was counted only a few times. The rearrangement links TRBV7-2 to TRBJ2-1; 10 bases match TRBD1. This CDR3 comprises 15 residues. Germline V gene sequence: CDR1 SGHTA, CDR2 FQGNSA. The V gene end was trimmed by 5 bases and the J gene end by 2 bases; junction bases not matched to a gene: 3. The chain's CDR3 is CASSRTGGTYNEQFF. The CDR3 bases are TGTGCCAGCAGCCGGACAGGGGGTACCTACAATGAGCAGTTCTTC.

This sequence joins TRBV27 and TRBJ1-2; TRBD1 might be the D (5 bases). V was trimmed by 2 bases and J by 4 bases, leaving 14 bases between them. The CDR3 covers 15 residues. Germline values: CDR1 MNHEY, CDR2 SMNVEV (reference sequence). DNA for the CDR3: TGTGCCAGCAGTTTAAAGTCCCCGGACATCTATGGCTACACCTTC. This sequence encodes CASSLKSPDIYGYTF.

The chain employs TRBV5-1 and TRBJ1-3; D is possibly TRBD1 (6 bases). The V end was cut by 7 bases, the J end by 0 bases, with 17 bases between. The CDR3 runs to 16 residues. The V gene's germline CDR1 is SGHRS and CDR2 YFSETQ. As DNA, the CDR3 is TGCGCCAGCGCTTCGGCGGACAGTTACTCTGGAAACACCATATATTTT. Its translation: CASASADSYSGNTIYF.

The gene calls are TRBV11-3 and TRBJ2-2, with 9 bases identical to TRBD1. The CDR3 has 15 amino acids. The germline gives CDR1 SGHNT, CDR2 YENEEA. V lost 2 bases and J lost 3; bases outside the gene matches: 1. The CDR3 nucleotides read TGTGCCAGCAGCTTACGACAGGGGGACACCGGGGAGCTGTTTTTT. Its protein product is CASSLRQGDTGELFF. Filled out from reference TRBV11-3 and TRBJ2-2, the complete variable domain reads EAGVVQSPRYKIIEKKQPVAFWCNPISGHNTLYWYLQNLGQGPELLIRYENEEAVDDSQLPKDRFSAERLKGVDSTLKIQPAELGDSAVYLCASSLRQGDTGELFFGEGSRLTVL.

J is TRBJ2-5 and V is TRBV4-2; D call uncertain. In germline, CDR1 is LGHNA, CDR2 YNFKEQ. Trimming shortened V by 0 bases and J by 1 base, and 6 bases separated the two germline ends. The CDR3 covers 14 residues. The CDR3 DNA follows: TGTGCCAGCAGCCAAGACCAGCGCCAAGAGACCCAGTACTTC. This codes for CASSQDQRQETQYF.

The chain combines TRBV2 with TRBJ2-5, with 10 bases identical to TRBD2. V lost 4 bases to trimming and J lost 5 bases; unmatched junction nucleotides: 10. The CDR3 sequence is 16 residues long. Germline CDR1 SNHLY, CDR2 FYNNEI. The CDR3 is CASSGVAGGTGETQYF. The CDR3 DNA follows: TGTGCCAGCAGTGGAGTAGCGGGGGGAACCGGGGAGACCCAGTACTTC.

This clone was counted between two and nine times. The chain employs TRBV2 and TRBJ1-2; D remains ambiguous. V was clipped by 9 bases and J by 3 bases, with 11 bases between them. This CDR3 is 12 amino acids long. In germline, CDR1 is SNHLY, CDR2 FYNNEI. The CDR3 loop reads CASSGSHYGYTF. CDR3 nucleotide sequence: TGTGCCAGTTCCGGGAGTCACTATGGCTACACCTTC. Based on the CDR3 plus reference TRBV2 and TRBJ1-2, the full variable domain is EPEVTQTPSHQVTQMGQEVILRCVPISNHLYFYWYRQILGQKVEFLVSFYNNEISEKSEIFDDQFSVERPDGSNFTLKIRSTKLEDSAMYFCASSGSHYGYTFGSGTRLTVV.

The V and J genes are TRBV7-9 and TRBJ1-6, with D perhaps matching TRBD1 (6 bases). V was clipped by 4 bases and J by 2 bases, with 6 bases between them. The CDR3 has 14 residues. CDR1 and CDR2 from the germline V gene are SEHNR and FQNEAQ (reference sequence). The CDR3 region is CASSWDTYNSPLHF. The CDR3 DNA reads as TGTGCCAGCAGCTGGGACACCTATAATTCACCCCTCCACTTT.

The CDR3 is CASSPQGREETQYF. CDR3 in DNA: TGTGCCAGCAGTCCACAGGGGAGAGAGGAGACCCAGTACTTC. The rearrangement uses TRBV6-5 and TRBJ2-5; 7 positions match TRBD1. The CDR3 has 14 residues. V shed 5 bases and J 5 bases; nucleotides not matched to a gene: 8. Germline values: CDR1 MNHEY, CDR2 SVGAGI.

Only a few counts were recorded for this clone. The sample carries other DNA sequences with the same CDR3. The V gene is TRBV7-9, the J gene TRBJ1-1; D unclear. V was clipped by 5 bases and J by 5 bases, with 6 bases between them. The length of the CDR3 is 11 residues. Germline values: CDR1 SEHNR, CDR2 FQNEAQ (reference sequence). CDR3 residues: CASSPQTEAFF. As DNA, the CDR3 is TGTGCCAGCAGCCCCCAAACTGAAGCTTTCTTT.

The rearrangement joins TRBV5-4 to TRBJ1-2; 7 nucleotides align to TRBD1. From germline, CDR1 is SGHNT and CDR2 YYREEE (reference sequence). The CDR3 extends over 15 amino acids. V shed 4 bases and J 3 bases; nucleotides not matched to a gene: 9. The CDR3 loop is CASSAGTDLDYGYTF. The CDR3 bases are TGTGCCAGCAGCGCCGGGACAGATCTCGACTATGGCTACACCTTC.

Concerning this clone: This sample includes further DNA sequences coding for the same CDR3. The V gene is TRBV5-1, the J gene TRBJ1-2; TRBD1 might be the D (6 bases). This CDR3 contains 14 residues. Germline V gives CDR1 SGHRS, CDR2 YFSETQ. Between the trimmed V and J ends, which lost 4 bases and 2 bases, there was a span of 12 bases. Here the CDR3 DNA reads TGCGCCAGCAGCCGGGACACCGCCAACTATGGCTACACCTTC. Protein product: CASSRDTANYGYTF.

The V and J genes are TRBV7-9 and TRBJ1-1; weak D call: TRBD1 (5 bases). The V end lost 1 base, the J end lost 10 bases, and 16 bases lay between the germline ends. The CDR3 has 14 residues. CDR1 is SEHNR and CDR2 is FQNEAQ in the germline V gene (reference sequence). Written as DNA, the CDR3 is TGTGCCAGCAGCTTAGGCTCCGGGAGTGGGGGAGCTTTCTTT. Amino acids: CASSLGSGSGGAFF. Full variable domain (missing parts from reference TRBV7-9 and TRBJ1-1): DTGVSQNPRHKITKRGQNVTFRCDPISEHNRLYWYRQTLGQGPEFLTYFQNEAQLEKSRLLSDRFSAERPKGSFSTLEIQRTEQGDSAMYLCASSLGSGSGGAFFGQGTRLTVV.

Only one count was recorded for this clone. The V gene is TRBV5-5, the J gene TRBJ1-4; maybe TRBD1 (5 bases). Germline V gene lookup returns CDR1 SGHKS and CDR2 YYEKEE (reference sequence). Trimming left V 3 bases short and J 9 bases short, with 15 bases between. The CDR3 consists of 14 residues. The CDR3 sequence: CASSWEGRGKKLFF. DNA of the CDR3: TGTGCCAGCAGCTGGGAAGGGAGGGGCAAAAAACTGTTTTTT.

The genes are TRBV27 and TRBJ2-1; 9 positions agree with TRBD1. V lost 5 bases and J lost 9; bases outside the gene matches: 5. Germline V gene data show CDR1 as MNHEY and CDR2 as SMNVEV (reference sequence). The length of the CDR3 is 13 residues. The CDR3 reads CASSPGQGTEQFF. In nucleotides, the CDR3 is TGTGCCAGCAGTCCGGGACAGGGAACTGAGCAGTTCTTC.

On this clone itself: This specimen includes other DNA sequences encoding the same CDR3. J is TRBJ2-2 and V is TRBV19; tentative D call: TRBD1 (6 bases). Per the germline V gene, CDR1 is LNHDA and CDR2 is SQIVND (reference sequence). The CDR3 is made up of 15 amino acids. V lost 6 bases and J lost 2, with 13 bases in between. For the CDR3, the DNA is TGTGCCAGTAGACCCACAGGGACCAACACCGGGGAGCTGTTTTTT. Its translation is CASRPTGTNTGELFF.

The rearrangement links TRBV4-1 to TRBJ1-1, with a tentative D call TRBD1 (5 bases). Trimming took 7 bases from V and 0 from J, leaving 18 bases between them. The germline V gene has CDR1 MGHRA and CDR2 YSYEKL. This CDR3 contains 16 residues. The CDR3, as DNA: TGCGCCAGCATAGACGGGAGGGACCGCATGAACACTGAAGCTTTCTTT. This encodes CASIDGRDRMNTEAFF.

This clone has only a few counts. This chain joins TRBV14 and TRBJ2-3; D possibly corresponds to TRBD1 (6 bases). The V gene's germline CDR1 is SGHDN and CDR2 FVKESK. The V and J ends lost 3 bases and 5 bases respectively, with 9 bases between them. The length of the CDR3 is 13 residues. The DNA of the CDR3 is TGTGCCAGCAGCCAGGGGGCGAAAGATACGCAGTATTTT. Its protein product is CASSQGAKDTQYF.

Only a few counts were recorded for this clone. The V call is TRBV7-8, the J call TRBJ1-1, with D perhaps matching TRBD1 (6 bases). Germline V gene data show CDR1 as SGHVS and CDR2 as FQNEAQ. The CDR3 sequence is 16 residues long. V was shortened by 1 base and J by 3 bases, with 15 bases between the two germline ends. DNA for the CDR3: TGTGCCAGCAGCTTAGACAGGGTGGTTTGGTACACTGAAGCTTTCTTT. Translation gives CASSLDRVVWYTEAFF.